This T cell receptor beta chain was documented in a study of metastatic and nonmetastatic thyroid tumors. TCRdb re-called the PCR reads with MiXCR. The sample lists about 69,000 clones; approximately 15% were seen once. This clone was seen at least ten times. There were no patients who had received any treatment before thyroid surgery. This receptor was identified in a male donor with papillary thyroid cancer or a benign thyroid nodule (not recorded which). Some clones in this sample may be carry-over from other donors' samples. The sample taken for sequencing was blood.

CDR3 sequence (DNA): TGCGCCAGCAGCCCCTTTGGTAGCGGGAGTCGAGAGACCCAGTACTTC. Residues: CASSPFGSGSRETQYF. The V and J genes are TRBV5-1 and TRBJ2-5, with 9 nucleotides matching TRBD2. The CDR3 loop spans 16 amino acids. CDR1 SGHRS and CDR2 YFSETQ come from the germline V gene. V trimming: 4 bases; J trimming: 4 bases; junction bases outside the gene matches: 11.